Below are 16 T cell receptor beta chains sequenced from a single sample in a study of T-cell reconstitution after alpha-beta-depleted transplantation in children. The authors prepared the TCRbeta library with unique molecular identifiers. TCRdb called the PCR reads again in MiXCR, with one record for every CDR3 protein. The repertoire has around 600,000 distinct CDR3 sequences, over 15% of them found once; the top ten carry 0.8% to 1.1%. The starting material was PBMCs from the stem cell graft donor, obtained from the stem cell graft. The receptor source for this set is a human donor who donated a stem cell graft to a child with acute myeloid leukemia.

This clonotype was picked up a small number of times. V usage is TRBV6-1 and J usage is TRBJ2-6, with TRBD1 identical over 8 bases. J gave up 2 bases and V 6 bases, and 6 bases lay outside the gene matches. Germline V gene lookup returns CDR1 MNHNS and CDR2 SASEGT. The CDR3 has 16 amino acids. CDR3 loop: CASRPDRVPGANVLTF. CDR3 DNA: TGTGCCAGCAGGCCGGACAGGGTTCCTGGGGCCAACGTCCTGACTTTC.

This clonotype was detected only a few times. The genes are TRBV6-2 or TRBV6-3 and TRBJ2-2; weak D call: TRBD1 (6 bases). V shed 6 bases and J shed 11 bases, with 19 bases lying between them. There are 14 residues in the CDR3. Germline values: CDR1 MNHEY, CDR2 SVGEGT. In nucleotides, the CDR3 is TGTGCCAGCAGCAAGCAGACAGGTAGCAGTGAGCTGTTTTTT. Translated: CASSKQTGSSELFF.

This clonotype was found a few times. This sequence joins TRBV7-2 and TRBJ2-7; the D gene is possibly TRBD1 (5 bases). Germline-derived CDR1 and CDR2 are SGHTA and FQGNSA. V dropped 5 bases and J dropped 1 base, with 18 bases sitting between them. This CDR3 region has 16 residues. The CDR3 coding sequence is TGTGCCAGCAGCAACCCAGGGAAGGGCGGTTCCTACGAGCAGTACTTC. This codes for CASSNPGKGGSYEQYF.

This clonotype appeared a few times. The chain is built from TRBV7-2 and TRBJ2-5; weak D call: TRBD1 (6 bases). This CDR3 is 13 amino acids long. Between the trimmed V and J ends, which lost 8 bases and 7 bases, there was a span of 17 bases. The germline CDR1 and CDR2 sequences are SGHTA and FQGNSA. The CDR3 DNA sequence: TGTGCCAGCGGTTTGGACAGCTCGGGGACCCAGTACTTC. It specifies CASGLDSSGTQYF.

This clonotype was seen more than once but under ten times. The chain has TRBV2 and TRBJ2-2, with D perhaps matching TRBD2 (5 bases). From germline, CDR1 is SNHLY and CDR2 FYNNEI. Trimming stripped 5 bases from V and 0 bases from J, with 13 bases between. The CDR3 length is 16 residues. CDR3 amino acids: CASSPEEASNTGELFF. The CDR3 DNA reads as TGTGCCAGCAGTCCCGAGGAGGCTTCGAACACCGGGGAGCTGTTTTTT.

In this sample, this clonotype turned up many times. This chain joins TRBV20-1 and TRBJ1-4; D gene ambiguous. Germline lookup yields CDR1 DFQATT and CDR2 SNEGSKA (reference sequence). The V end was cut by 7 bases, the J end by 6 bases, with 15 bases between. The CDR3 totals 13 residues. This chain's CDR3 is CSVSTALDEKLFF. In DNA, the CDR3 is TGCAGTGTCAGCACAGCCTTGGATGAAAAACTGTTTTTT.

The genes are TRBV4-3 and TRBJ2-3; 9 bases align to TRBD2. The CDR3 loop spans 17 amino acids. Germline V gives CDR1 LGHNA, CDR2 YSLEER. Losses at the gene ends were 0 bases for V and 1 base for J; bases not matched to a gene: 5. The DNA for the CDR3 is TGCGCCAGCAGCCAAGAATTAGCGGGGGTTGGCACAGATACGCAGTATTTT. This codes for CASSQELAGVGTDTQYF.

V usage is TRBV29-1 and J usage is TRBJ2-5, with 9 bases fitting TRBD2. The CDR3 consists of 15 residues. Germline V gives CDR1 SQVTM, CDR2 ANQGSEA. V trimming: 7 bases; J trimming: 5 bases; junction bases outside the gene matches: 14. The CDR3 bases are TGCAGCGGGGACCCTGGGACTAGCTGTCGGGAGACCCAGTACTTC. It encodes CSGDPGTSCRETQYF. The full variable domain, rest sourced from reference TRBV29-1 and TRBJ2-5, is SAVISQKPSRDICQRGTSLTIQCQVDSQVTMMFWYRQQPGQSLTLIATANQGSEATYESGFVIDKFPISRPNLTFSTLTVSNMSPEDSSIYLCSGDPGTSCRETQYFGPGTRLLVL.

This clonotype came up many times. The chain employs TRBV24-1 and TRBJ2-3; possible D gene TRBD1, 6 bases. CDR1 and CDR2 (germline): KGHDR, SFDVKD. V was shortened by 1 base and J by 1 base, with 11 bases between the two germline ends. CDR3 length: 16 residues. As DNA, the CDR3 is TGTGCCACCAGTGATTTTCGCAGGGGTGGCACAGATACGCAGTATTTT. Amino acids: CATSDFRRGGTDTQYF.

This clonotype was counted a few times. The V and J genes are TRBV10-3 and TRBJ2-7; 10 bases fit TRBD2. The J segment lost 0 bases and the V segment lost 3 bases, leaving 11 bases of the junction unmatched. Germline V gene data show CDR1 as ENHRY and CDR2 as SYGVKD. This CDR3 has 18 amino acids. CDR3: CAISDFASGGQSSYEQYF. In nucleotides, the CDR3 is TGTGCCATCAGTGATTTTGCTAGCGGGGGCCAAAGCTCCTACGAGCAGTACTTC.

There are many counts of this clonotype. This rearrangement joins TRBV7-3 to TRBJ1-1, with a tentative D call TRBD1 (6 bases). V gave up 6 bases and J gave up 6 bases, with 14 bases separating them. Germline lookup yields CDR1 SGHTA and CDR2 FQGTGA. The CDR3 sequence is 13 residues long. The CDR3: CASSTGSAPEAFF. The CDR3 DNA sequence: TGTGCCAGCAGTACAGGGAGCGCCCCTGAAGCTTTCTTT.

This clonotype was observed many times. The CDR3 spells CASSLANREDTYEQYF. CDR3 DNA sequence: TGCGCCAGCAGCTTGGCAAACAGGGAGGATACCTACGAGCAGTACTTC. The V gene is TRBV5-1, the J gene TRBJ2-7; D tentatively reads TRBD1 or TRBD2 (6 bases each). Germline CDR1 is SGHRS and CDR2 is YFSETQ. This CDR3 region has 16 residues. V was trimmed by 0 bases and J by 2 bases, leaving 15 bases between them.

This clonotype was seen at least ten times. The chain joins TRBV29-1 to TRBJ2-3; D not certain. The CDR3 consists of 13 residues. V gave up 1 base and J gave up 2 bases, with 7 bases separating them. Germline V gene data show CDR1 as SQVTM and CDR2 as ANQGSEA. The CDR3 nucleotides are TGCAGCGTTGAAGCCTTACACACAGATACGCAGTATTTT. Translation gives CSVEALHTDTQYF.

The rearrangement links TRBV7-4 to TRBJ2-4; TRBD2 might be the D (6 bases). The CDR3 is made up of 19 amino acids. V lost 3 bases, J lost 0 bases, and 21 bases lay in between. CDR1 is SGHVT and CDR2 is SQSDAQ in the germline V gene. In DNA, the CDR3 is TGTGCCAGCAGCTTGGAGGGCCGCCTTCTTTCTATAGCCAAAAACATTCAGTACTTC. It encodes CASSLEGRLLSIAKNIQYF.

The chain joins TRBV5-5 to TRBJ2-7, with TRBD2 matching over 8 bases. The CDR3 has 14 amino acids. The V and J ends lost 4 bases and 2 bases, in that order; junction bases with no gene match: 5. The V gene's germline CDR1 is SGHKS and CDR2 YYEKEE (reference sequence). The CDR3 region has the DNA TGTGCCAGCAGCCGGCGGGGGGAGGCCTACGAGCAGTACGTC. Protein: CASSRRGEAYEQYV.

The CDR3 region has the DNA TGCGCCAGCAGCTTGGGGGGACTAGCGAGCCAAGAGACCCAGTACTTC. As protein: CASSLGGLASQETQYF. The chain links TRBV5-1 to TRBJ2-5; 10 positions agree with TRBD2. From germline, CDR1 is SGHRS and CDR2 YFSETQ. This CDR3 region has 16 residues. J gave up 1 base and V 0 bases, and 3 bases lay outside the gene matches.